This TCR beta chain was sequenced for a study of CD8+CD57+ T cells in acquired aplastic anemia. Study context: Yields of DNA that came from sorted CD4+ and CD8+ cells averaged roughly 3.2 ug. Study conclusions and caveats: Patients shared some 30 CD8+ CDR3 sequences with controls. Significant differences in CD8+ Simpson's diversity were not observed between patients and controls.

J was trimmed by 12 bases and V by 0 bases; bases with no gene match: 16. The CDR3 is made up of 17 amino acids. Germline V gene data show CDR1 as SNHLY and CDR2 as FYNNEI. Sequenced patients had shown CD8+CD57+ cell expansion by flow cytometry. Severe acquired aplastic anemia affected all patients. Concerning this clonotype: Its antigen is not identified.

Investigators profiled TCR beta VDJ and CDR3 from genomic DNA template. TCRdb analysed the reads with MiXCR anew, one entry per CDR3 protein. Of 200,000 to 250,000 distinct CDR3 sequences listed, less than 60% were seen once; the top ten hold roughly 21%. V and J are TRBV2 and TRBJ2-1, with TRBD1 matching 8 bases. Source material: sorted CD4+, CD8+, or CD8+CD57+ T cells (not recorded which) from PBMCs. The clonotype originates from a human donor with aplastic anemia. In nucleotides, the CDR3 is TGTGCCAGCAGTGAAGCGCGAGGGACAGGAGCCGTCTATGGGCAGTTCTTC. Encoded protein: CASSEARGTGAVYGQFF.